This T cell receptor (beta chain) was sequenced in a study of OX40 agonist ivuxolimab in advanced cancers. Study overall: One hepatocellular carcinoma and a couple of cutaneous melanoma patients partially responded. Overall study results and limits: At 0.1 to 3.0 mg/kg and by week 6, clonal expansion occurred in CD4+ and CD8+ blood T cells. CD8+ T cells (on average) carried more expanded clones than CD4+ T cells.

Germline trimming cut 5 bases from V and 2 bases from J; bases unmatched to any gene: 6. Germline V CDR1 and CDR2: MNHNS, SASEGT. The CDR3 runs to 15 residues. A remark on this clone: Its target is not known.

Assay used: immunoSEQ multiplex PCR; TCRdb lists only in-frame clones, some missing. The profile shows roughly 73,000 clones, 80% to 90% of them singletons. V usage is TRBV6-1 and J usage is TRBJ2-7; 10 nucleotides agree with TRBD2. The sample in question was CD4+ or CD8+ T cells sorted from blood, obtained in a trial of the OX40 agonist ivuxolimab. The receptor was derived from an adult with an advanced solid tumor such as melanoma, head and neck, liver or kidney cancer. The CDR3 protein is CASSSSGRATYEQYF. As DNA, the CDR3 is TGTGCCAGCAGTTCAAGCGGGAGGGCCACCTACGAGCAGTACTTC.